The following is a TCR beta chain sequence with its context. Frequency shows this clonotype is medium-sized (0.01 to 0.1%); no count was noted. The antigen this receptor binds is unknown. CDR1 is given as LGHDT and CDR2 as YNNKEL, both from the germline V gene (reference sequence). The CDR3 numbers 13 residues from cysteine through phenylalanine. DNA for this receptor is not on file. The entry originates in a study of CXCR3-negative and CXCR3-positive naive CD8 T cells (dated by TCRdb to about 2019). Notes on the research overall: In total, about 135 million TRB reads were obtained, or roughly 1.5 +/- 0.3 million reads per library. Data from 11 donors, pooled across two independent experiments, went into the diversity and physicochemical repertoire analyses. The TRBV-TRBJ cluster analysis covered naive subsets from 5 donors and memory cells from 3 donors. Paper-wide results and their limitations: TRB CDR3s from CXCR3-positive naive cells showed higher hydrophobicity (lower Kidera factor 4), lower energy, and higher strength and volume indices than CXCR3-negative naive cells. Comparably high repertoire diversity was found in both naive subsets, whereas much lower repertoire diversity was found in memory CD8+ T cells. Similar TRBV-TRBJ usage was shown by naive CXCR3-negative and CXCR3-positive cells from the same donor, whereas distinct patterns were shown by memory cells. Because surface CD5, which has been linked to self-reactivity in mice, was comparable between naive subsets, TCR interaction strength was also inferred from TRB CDR3 physicochemical properties. Freshly isolated PBMCs were used for most assays because CXCR3 expression partially decreased after cryopreservation.

For each CD8+ T cell subset, flow sorting was done in triplicate, and roughly 320,000 cells per subset went directly into RLT lysis buffer. To keep memory contaminants out, a stringent definition of naive CD8+ T cells was applied: CD45RO-CCR7+CD27+CD95-. Peripheral blood mononuclear cells were isolated from buffy coats using standard density gradient centrifugation. A FACSAria III was used to flow-sort naive CD8+ T cells into CXCR3-negative and CXCR3-positive populations. An RNeasy Mini Kit was used to extract total RNA from the sorted cells. The sequencer listed for this sample is NextSeq 550. The Human TCR Profiling Kit (MiLaboratory) was used to prepare UMI-labeled 5' RACE TRB cDNA libraries. cDNA synthesis used the entire amount of extracted RNA, and PCR amplification then used the entire amount of cDNA produced. Libraries were prepared in parallel using an identical number of PCR cycles. On the study's bioinformatics: MIGEC and MiXCR extracted about 53,000 +/- 10,000 unique UMI-labeled TRB cDNA molecules per library, requiring at least two reads per UMI. On average, each library contained about 40,000 +/- 10,000 functional in-frame TRB CDR3 nucleotide clonotypes without stop codons. After downsampling to 5000 UMI-labeled TRB molecules per sample, diversity metrics, including normalized Shannon-Wiener and Chao1, were computed in VDJtools. VDJtools computed clonotype-size-weighted physicochemical properties of the central five CDR3 residues: interaction energy, strength, volume and Kidera factor 4. Following reprocessing of the reads by TCRdb, the data hold one row per CDR3 protein sequence and no DNA is available. The V and J calls reflect TCRdb's pipeline rather than the authors' work. The table of this sample itemizes some 4,000 distinct CDR3 sequences. 2% of the sample is held by the ten biggest clonotypes.

The TCR was taken from a human donor in good health. Some clones in this sample may be carry-over from other donors' samples. Sequences were obtained from naive CXCR3- CD8+ T cells from blood. Reading the label with the study, this specimen's cell subset or site is: CD45RO-CCR7+CD27+CD95- naive CD8+ T cells lacking CXCR3 (TNR3-). The chain was built from TRBV3-1 and TRBJ1-1. The CDR3 loop reads CASSPPSGAEAFF.